These T cell receptor beta chains were read from a single sample in a study of blood T cell repertoires in COVID-19. Repertoires were generated with immunoSEQ multiplex PCR, while TCRdb's copy carries only in-frame clones and drops some. The data show about 230,000 clones, with roughly four fifths seen just once and roughly 7% held by the top ten. The specimen sequenced was peripheral blood. The source of these receptors is a woman aged 50 to 65 with acute or convalescent COVID-19. CDR3s include the opening cysteine and the closing phenylalanine or tryptophan. Each record gives: D gene, V gene, clone size, J gene, CDR3 protein, CDR3 DNA. A D gene is named only where the DNA matches it firmly. A clone size is listed for some rows: how often the clone was seen (once, few, many), or a class if it is expanded.

d_gene: -
v_gene: TRBV21-1
abundance: -
j_gene: TRBJ1-2
CDR3aa: CASSKEARNYGYTF
CDR3nt: TGTGCCAGCAGCAAAGAAGCGCGGAACTATGGCTACACCTTC

d_gene: -
v_gene: TRBV5-8
abundance: -
j_gene: TRBJ1-2
CDR3aa: CASSHRANYGYTF
CDR3nt: TGTGCCAGCAGCCACAGGGCGAACTATGGCTACACCTTC

d_gene: -
v_gene: TRBV19
abundance: -
j_gene: TRBJ1-6
CDR3aa: CASTTDSLGSPLHF
CDR3nt: TGTGCCAGTACCACGGACAGTCTTGGTTCACCCCTCCACTTT

d_gene: -
v_gene: TRBV6-1
abundance: -
j_gene: TRBJ1-1
CDR3aa: CASSEGVNRNTEAFF
CDR3nt: TGTGCCAGCAGTGAAGGGGTTAACAGGAACACTGAAGCTTTCTTT

d_gene: -
v_gene: TRBV11-2
abundance: -
j_gene: TRBJ1-2
CDR3aa: CASSLARQVKTF
CDR3nt: TGTGCCAGCAGCTTAGCGCGACAGGTGAAAACCTTC

d_gene: -
v_gene: TRBV5-1
abundance: -
j_gene: TRBJ1-1
CDR3aa: CASSQSGANTEAFF
CDR3nt: TGCGCCAGCAGCCAGTCAGGGGCGAACACTGAAGCTTTCTTT

d_gene: TRBD2
v_gene: TRBV4-1
abundance: -
j_gene: TRBJ2-1
CDR3aa: CASSQALTSGGLNEQFF
CDR3nt: TGCGCCAGCAGCCAAGCCTTGACTAGCGGGGGCCTCAATGAGCAGTTCTTC

d_gene: -
v_gene: TRBV6-1
abundance: -
j_gene: TRBJ2-1
CDR3aa: CASSEMMDRKRDEQFF
CDR3nt: TGTGCCAGCAGTGAAATGATGGACAGAAAACGGGATGAGCAGTTCTTC

d_gene: -
v_gene: TRBV11-2
abundance: few
j_gene: TRBJ1-6
CDR3aa: CASSPRRGGHENSPLHF
CDR3nt: TGTGCCAGCAGCCCCCGGCGCGGGGGCCATGAGAATTCACCCCTCCACTTT

d_gene: TRBD1
v_gene: TRBV5-1
abundance: -
j_gene: TRBJ1-4
CDR3aa: CASSLGTGVPNEKLFF
CDR3nt: TGCGCCAGCAGCTTGGGGACAGGGGTCCCTAATGAAAAACTGTTTTTT

d_gene: TRBD1
v_gene: TRBV6-2/TRBV6-3
abundance: -
j_gene: TRBJ2-7
CDR3aa: CASSYLRRGTGHHEQYF
CDR3nt: TGTGCCAGCAGTTACCTTCGGAGGGGGACAGGGCATCACGAGCAGTACTTC

d_gene: -
v_gene: TRBV3-1/TRBV3-2
abundance: -
j_gene: TRBJ1-1
CDR3aa: CASSQDPGTEAFF
CDR3nt: TGTGCCAGCAGCCAAGATCCGGGGACTGAAGCTTTCTTT

d_gene: TRBD1
v_gene: TRBV2
abundance: -
j_gene: TRBJ2-3
CDR3aa: CASSDWQGADTQYF
CDR3nt: TGTGCCAGCAGTGATTGGCAGGGGGCAGATACGCAGTATTTT

d_gene: TRBD1
v_gene: TRBV11-2
abundance: -
j_gene: TRBJ2-1
CDR3aa: CASSLDRGAYNEQFF
CDR3nt: TGTGCCAGCAGCCTAGACAGGGGCGCCTACAATGAGCAGTTCTTC

d_gene: -
v_gene: TRBV30
abundance: -
j_gene: TRBJ1-3
CDR3aa: CAWSVRGLGNTIYF
CDR3nt: TGTGCCTGGAGTGTACGAGGGTTGGGAAACACCATATATTTT

d_gene: TRBD1
v_gene: TRBV5-6
abundance: -
j_gene: TRBJ1-2
CDR3aa: CASSLRGTGEYRGYTF
CDR3nt: TGTGCCAGCAGCTTGAGAGGGACAGGGGAATACCGAGGCTACACCTTC

d_gene: -
v_gene: TRBV3-1/TRBV3-2
abundance: -
j_gene: TRBJ1-1
CDR3aa: CASRQSGGITEAFF
CDR3nt: TGTGCCAGCAGGCAATCGGGGGGGATTACTGAAGCTTTCTTT

d_gene: -
v_gene: TRBV27
abundance: -
j_gene: TRBJ2-7
CDR3aa: CASSKARVRGEQYF
CDR3nt: TGTGCCAGCAGTAAGGCCCGGGTTAGGGGCGAGCAGTACTTC

d_gene: TRBD1
v_gene: TRBV7-9
abundance: -
j_gene: TRBJ1-2
CDR3aa: CASSAGTEYGYTF
CDR3nt: TGTGCCAGCAGCGCCGGGACAGAGTATGGCTACACCTTC

d_gene: -
v_gene: TRBV15
abundance: -
j_gene: TRBJ1-5
CDR3aa: CATSREGLPLGQPQHF
CDR3nt: TGTGCCACCAGCAGAGAGGGGCTTCCTTTAGGACAGCCCCAGCATTTT

d_gene: -
v_gene: TRBV28
abundance: -
j_gene: TRBJ1-1
CDR3aa: CASSPNTEAFF
CDR3nt: TGTGCCAGCAGCCCTAACACTGAAGCTTTCTTT

d_gene: -
v_gene: TRBV3-1/TRBV3-2
abundance: once
j_gene: TRBJ1-2
CDR3aa: CASSQDSSRETGYTF
CDR3nt: TGTGCCAGCAGCCAAGATAGTTCCAGGGAAACTGGCTACACCTTC

d_gene: -
v_gene: TRBV5-6
abundance: once
j_gene: TRBJ2-7
CDR3aa: CASSLVTYSYEQYF
CDR3nt: TGTGCCAGCAGCTTGGTAACCTACTCCTACGAGCAGTACTTC

d_gene: TRBD1
v_gene: TRBV28
abundance: -
j_gene: TRBJ1-5
CDR3aa: CASSLGDRRNQPQHF
CDR3nt: TGTGCCAGCAGTTTAGGGGACAGGAGGAATCAGCCCCAGCATTTT

d_gene: -
v_gene: TRBV3-1/TRBV3-2
abundance: once
j_gene: TRBJ1-4
CDR3aa: CASSQDPGLNEKLFF
CDR3nt: TGTGCCAGCAGCCAAGATCCTGGGCTTAATGAAAAACTGTTTTTT

d_gene: -
v_gene: TRBV7-9
abundance: -
j_gene: TRBJ2-5
CDR3aa: CASSRQRLVTQYF
CDR3nt: TGTGCCAGCAGCCGACAGCGTCTAGTGACCCAGTACTTC

d_gene: -
v_gene: TRBV7-9
abundance: -
j_gene: TRBJ2-1
CDR3aa: CASSLTSGRYNEQFF
CDR3nt: TGTGCCAGCAGCTTAACGTCGGGTCGATACAATGAGCAGTTCTTC

d_gene: -
v_gene: TRBV28
abundance: -
j_gene: TRBJ2-2
CDR3aa: CASSLFRTRSTGELFF
CDR3nt: TGTGCCAGCAGTTTATTCAGGACACGAAGCACCGGGGAGCTGTTTTTT

d_gene: TRBD1
v_gene: TRBV2
abundance: -
j_gene: TRBJ1-1
CDR3aa: CASGGQGATEAFF
CDR3nt: TGTGCCAGCGGGGGACAGGGGGCAACTGAAGCTTTCTTT

d_gene: -
v_gene: TRBV6-1
abundance: -
j_gene: TRBJ2-7
CDR3aa: CASSEVLDAYEQYF
CDR3nt: TGTGCCAGCAGTGAAGTTCTAGACGCCTACGAGCAGTACTTC

d_gene: -
v_gene: TRBV6-5
abundance: -
j_gene: TRBJ1-1
CDR3aa: CASSYAGVEAFF
CDR3nt: TGTGCCAGCAGTTACGCAGGGGTTGAAGCTTTCTTT

d_gene: -
v_gene: TRBV10-3
abundance: few
j_gene: TRBJ1-3
CDR3aa: CATEEAGNTIYF
CDR3nt: TGTGCCACCGAAGAGGCTGGAAACACCATATATTTT

d_gene: TRBD1
v_gene: TRBV18
abundance: -
j_gene: TRBJ1-4
CDR3aa: CASSRSNRGEKLFF
CDR3nt: TGTGCCAGCTCACGGTCAAACAGGGGCGAAAAACTGTTTTTT

d_gene: -
v_gene: TRBV9
abundance: -
j_gene: TRBJ1-6
CDR3aa: CASSVATGGAPLHF
CDR3nt: TGTGCCAGCAGCGTAGCTACGGGGGGGGCACCCCTCCACTTT

d_gene: TRBD2
v_gene: TRBV10-3
abundance: once
j_gene: TRBJ2-7
CDR3aa: CAISLLMVAGTYEQYF
CDR3nt: TGTGCCATCAGTCTGCTGATGGTAGCGGGAACCTACGAGCAGTACTTC

d_gene: -
v_gene: TRBV2
abundance: -
j_gene: TRBJ1-1
CDR3aa: CASRQTDLNTEAFF
CDR3nt: TGTGCCAGCAGGCAGACAGATTTGAACACTGAAGCTTTCTTT

d_gene: TRBD1
v_gene: TRBV9
abundance: -
j_gene: TRBJ2-1
CDR3aa: CASSAGDRAINEQFF
CDR3nt: TGTGCCAGCAGCGCGGGGGACAGGGCGATCAATGAGCAGTTCTTC

d_gene: TRBD1
v_gene: TRBV9
abundance: -
j_gene: TRBJ1-1
CDR3aa: CASSAGTGAMNTEAFF
CDR3nt: TGTGCCAGCAGCGCCGGGACAGGGGCGATGAACACTGAAGCTTTCTTT

d_gene: -
v_gene: TRBV7-9
abundance: -
j_gene: TRBJ1-4
CDR3aa: CASSLDMDEKLFF
CDR3nt: TGTGCCAGCAGCTTAGACATGGATGAAAAACTGTTTTTT